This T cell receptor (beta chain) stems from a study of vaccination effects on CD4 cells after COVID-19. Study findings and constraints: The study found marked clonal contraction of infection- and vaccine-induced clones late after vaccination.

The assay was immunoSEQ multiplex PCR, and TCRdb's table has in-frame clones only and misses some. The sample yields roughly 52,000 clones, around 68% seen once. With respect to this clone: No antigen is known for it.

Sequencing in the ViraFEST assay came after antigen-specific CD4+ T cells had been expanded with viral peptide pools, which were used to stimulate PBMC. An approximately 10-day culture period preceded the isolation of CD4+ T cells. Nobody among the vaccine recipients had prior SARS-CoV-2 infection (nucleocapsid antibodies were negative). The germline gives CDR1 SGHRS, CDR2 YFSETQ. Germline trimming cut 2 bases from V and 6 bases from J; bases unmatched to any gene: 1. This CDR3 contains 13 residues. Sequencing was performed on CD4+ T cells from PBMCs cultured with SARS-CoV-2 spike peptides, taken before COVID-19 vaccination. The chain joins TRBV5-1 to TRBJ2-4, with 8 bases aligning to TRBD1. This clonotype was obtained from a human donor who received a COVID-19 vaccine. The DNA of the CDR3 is TGCGCCAGCAGCTTTGACAGGGGAAACATTCAGTACTTC. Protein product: CASSFDRGNIQYF.